Shown below are 29 T cell receptor beta chains from a single sample sequenced in a study of T cells after yellow fever vaccination. TCRdb recomputed calls from the 5' RACE reads with MiXCR, one row per CDR3 protein. The data contain about 260,000 distinct CDR3 sequences, 13% of them seen just once; the ten biggest clones take up roughly 0.5%. The sample in question was CD4+ T cells sorted from PBMCs, obtained 45 days after the yellow fever booster vaccination. Receptors were obtained from a man aged 25-40 years who received the YFV17D yellow fever vaccine.

The J gene is TRBJ1-1, the V gene TRBV7-2; D is unresolved. CDR1 and CDR2 from the germline V gene are SGHTA and FQGNSA. Trimming removed 2 bases from V and 3 bases from J, with 13 bases in between. The CDR3 runs 15 residues. The chain's CDR3 is CASSLMGASDTEAFF. The CDR3 coding sequence is TGTGCCAGCAGCTTAATGGGTGCCAGTGACACTGAAGCTTTCTTT.

The chain couples TRBV7-9 to TRBJ2-1; TRBD2 agrees at 12 bases. This CDR3 is built from 16 residues. V shed 3 bases, J shed 9 bases, and the junction held 9 bases outside the gene matches. Germline V gene data show CDR1 as SEHNR and CDR2 as FQNEAQ (reference sequence). CDR3 sequence (DNA): TGTGCCAGCAGCTTGGCACTAGCGGGAGGACTGGGTGAGCAGTTCTTC. As protein: CASSLALAGGLGEQFF.

This chain links TRBV28 with TRBJ1-5; the D is unclear. The CDR3 has 14 residues. Germline CDR1 and CDR2: MDHEN and SYDVKM. Trimming cost V 6 bases and J 5 bases, with 14 bases left between them. The chain's CDR3 is CASSSGSRDQPQHF. CDR3 bases: TGTGCCAGCAGCTCCGGGAGCCGAGATCAGCCCCAGCATTTT. The full variable domain, completed using reference TRBV28 and TRBJ1-5, is DVKVTQSSRYLVKRTGEKVFLECVQDMDHENMFWYRQDPGLGLRLIYFSYDVKMKEKGDIPEGYSVSREKKERFSLILESASTNQTSMYLCASSSGSRDQPQHFGDGTRLSIL.

This clonotype showed up many times. J is TRBJ2-7 and V is TRBV4-3, with a weak D call TRBD2 (5 bases). The CDR3 is made up of 17 amino acids. V was pared by 1 base and J by 1 base, with 17 bases between. Germline CDR1 LGHNA, CDR2 YSLEER. For the CDR3, the DNA is TGCGCCAGCAGCCAAGGACGCGCCAGCGGAGGTTCCTACGAGCAGTACTTC. As protein: CASSQGRASGGSYEQYF.

The chain combines TRBV20-1 with TRBJ2-1; 10 nucleotides align to TRBD2. The junction had 11 bases not matched to a gene; V was cut back by 0 bases and J by 0 bases. This CDR3 has 19 residues. Germline CDR1 DFQATT, CDR2 SNEGSKA (reference sequence). In DNA form, the CDR3 reads TGCAGTGCTAGAGATCGGGGACTAGCGACGAACAGCTCCTACAATGAGCAGTTCTTC. Protein product: CSARDRGLATNSSYNEQFF.

The chain has TRBV20-1 and TRBJ2-7; the D gene could be TRBD1 or TRBD2 (5 bases each). Germline CDR1 DFQATT, CDR2 SNEGSKA (reference sequence). Trimming pared 6 bases from V and 4 bases from J, leaving 13 bases between. The CDR3 runs 12 residues. The CDR3 coding sequence is TGCAGTGCGGGACGGGAATTTTACGAGCAGTACTTC. Its translation is CSAGREFYEQYF.

In this sample, this clonotype turned up a few times. The chain links TRBV5-1 to TRBJ1-3; D gene ambiguous. CDR3 length: 14 amino acids. CDR1 is SGHRS, CDR2 YFSETQ, per germline. The V end was cut by 1 base, the J end by 0 bases, with 5 bases between. CDR3 DNA: TGCGCCAGCAGCTTGTCTGACTCTGGAAACACCATATATTTT. It yields the protein CASSLSDSGNTIYF.

This chain connects TRBV20-1 to TRBJ2-2; 11 bases are shared with TRBD2. CDR3 size: 16 residues. Trimming at V came to 0 bases and at J to 1 base, leaving 1 base not matched to a gene. CDR1 is DFQATT, CDR2 SNEGSKA, per germline (reference sequence). In DNA form, the CDR3 reads TGCAGTGCTAGAGAAGGGACTAGCGGGAACACCGGGGAGCTGTTTTTT. This sequence encodes CSAREGTSGNTGELFF.

Comment on this clonotype: At one boundary the junction diverges from the germline segment, which might be a read error. The chain combines TRBV20-1 with TRBJ1-5; TRBD1 might be the D (5 bases). There are 15 residues in the CDR3. The germline gives CDR1 DFQATT, CDR2 SNEGSKA (reference sequence). For the CDR3, the DNA is TGCAATGCTAACTCGGGGGGATTTCGGAATCAGCCCCAGCATTTT. It is translated as CNANSGGFRNQPQHF.

This chain connects TRBV5-1 to TRBJ2-1, with a weak D call TRBD1 (5 bases). CDR3 length equals 16 residues. The germline gives CDR1 SGHRS, CDR2 YFSETQ. Trimming took 3 bases from V and 4 from J, leaving 17 bases between them. The CDR3: CASSSDSPGYYNEQFF. DNA for the CDR3: TGCGCCAGCAGCTCAGACAGTCCTGGATATTACAATGAGCAGTTCTTC.

This clonotype was detected ten times or more. CDR3 region: CASSYDSYNEQFF. CDR3 DNA sequence: TGTGCCAGCAGTTACGACAGTTACAATGAGCAGTTCTTC. The chain uses TRBV6-2 or TRBV6-3 and TRBJ2-1, with a possible D match to TRBD1 (5 bases). The CDR3 length is 13 residues. V lost 2 bases to trimming and J lost 4 bases, with 6 bases between them. Looked up from germline, CDR1 is MNHEY and CDR2 is SVGEGT.

This clonotype showed up just a few times. The chain couples TRBV28 to TRBJ1-1, with D uncertain. Germline CDR1 MDHEN, CDR2 SYDVKM. V was pared by 2 bases and J by 4 bases, with 14 bases between. CDR3 length equals 15 residues. The CDR3 loop reads CASSLDLTVATEAFF. CDR3 in DNA: TGTGCCAGCAGTTTAGACCTTACGGTGGCCACTGAAGCTTTCTTT.

As for this clonotype: One end of the junction varies from germline; a read error may be responsible. This chain joins TRBV29-1 and TRBJ2-4; 7 nucleotides line up with TRBD1. Per the germline V gene, CDR1 is SQVTM and CDR2 is ANQGSEA. This CDR3 has 17 residues. The CDR3 here is CSAEGTAEPLAKNIQYF. CDR3 nucleotide sequence: TGCAGCGCTGAAGGGACAGCCGAACCTCTAGCCAAAAACATTCAGTACTTC. The entire variable domain, with the rest obtained from reference TRBV29-1 and TRBJ2-4, is as follows: SAVISQKPSRDICQRGTSLTIQCQVDSQVTMMFWYRQQPGQSLTLIATANQGSEATYESGFVIDKFPISRPNLTFSTLTVSNMSPEDSSIYLCSAEGTAEPLAKNIQYFGAGTRLSVL.

The table lists this clonotype with a few counts. The genes are TRBV27 and TRBJ2-7; 8 bases fit TRBD1. Germline V CDR1 and CDR2: MNHEY, SMNVEV (reference sequence). Trimming removed 5 bases from V and 5 bases from J; junction bases left unmatched: 8. CDR3 length: 14 residues. DNA of the CDR3: TGTGCCAGCAGTAACCGGGACAGGAGGGACGAGCAGTACTTC. It yields the protein CASSNRDRRDEQYF.

There are a few counts of this clonotype. The chain carries TRBV4-3 and TRBJ2-5; 8 bases are shared with TRBD2. The CDR3 totals 13 residues. The germline gives CDR1 LGHNA, CDR2 YSLEER. The trim removed 5 bases at V and 3 bases at J, leaving 2 bases unmatched. CDR3 DNA: TGCGCCAGCAGCGGGACTAGAGAAGAGACCCAGTACTTC. This encodes CASSGTREETQYF.

This clonotype was seen a few times. V gene TRBV7-2 combines with J gene TRBJ2-4; 7 bases fit TRBD2. With 4 bases clipped from V and 0 bases from J, the junction kept 6 bases outside the gene matches. CDR1 is SGHTA and CDR2 is FQGNSA in the germline V gene. The CDR3 loop spans 16 amino acids. CDR3 amino acids: CASSSLPGGAKNIQYF. CDR3 in DNA: TGTGCCAGCAGCTCCTTACCGGGGGGAGCCAAAAACATTCAGTACTTC.

The chain has TRBV18 and TRBJ2-1, with 14 positions matching TRBD2. The V gene's germline CDR1 is KGHSH and CDR2 LQKENI. CDR3 length equals 18 residues. With 6 bases clipped from V and 5 bases from J, the junction kept 12 bases outside the gene matches. Written as DNA, the CDR3 is TGTGCCAGCTCGCAATTGACTAGCGGGAGGGCCATGGACAATGAGCAGTTCTTC. Translation: CASSQLTSGRAMDNEQFF.

In its sample, this clonotype was seen a few times. V and J are TRBV7-2 and TRBJ2-7, with D hard to call. The CDR3 runs 13 residues. The germline V and J ends were trimmed by 2 bases and 4 bases, with 9 bases remaining between them. Germline loops: CDR1 SGHTA, CDR2 FQGNSA. The CDR3 sequence is CASSLSSVYEQYF. The DNA for the CDR3 is TGTGCCAGCAGCTTATCCAGTGTATACGAGCAGTACTTC. Full variable domain (missing parts from reference TRBV7-2 and TRBJ2-7): GAGVSQSPSNKVTEKGKDVELRCDPISGHTALYWYRQSLGQGLEFLIYFQGNSAPDKSGLPSDRFSAERTGGSVSTLTIQRTQQEDSAVYLCASSLSSVYEQYFGPGTRLTVT.

This clonotype appeared a few times. V gene TRBV18 combines with J gene TRBJ2-7; 9 nucleotides align to TRBD1. CDR3 length: 17 amino acids. Germline CDR1 and CDR2: KGHSH and LQKENI. J lost 2 bases, V lost 5 bases, and 13 bases had no gene match. Written as DNA, the CDR3 is TGTGCCAGCTCAGTAATGACGGGACAGGGTGTCCCCTACGAGCAGTACTTC. Translated: CASSVMTGQGVPYEQYF.

This clonotype has a count of ten or more. The rearrangement uses TRBV12-3 or TRBV12-4 and TRBJ1-4; perhaps TRBD1 as D (5 bases). CDR3 length: 13 residues. Trimming pared 8 bases from V and 5 bases from J, leaving 12 bases between. CDR3 amino acids: CASGGEENEKLFF. CDR3 coding DNA: TGTGCCAGCGGGGGGGAGGAGAATGAAAAACTGTTTTTT.

The CDR3 loop is CASSLPSGNQETQYF. The CDR3 nucleotides read TGTGCCAGCAGCTTGCCTAGCGGGAACCAAGAGACCCAGTACTTC. The V call is TRBV5-4, the J call TRBJ2-5, with 9 bases aligning to TRBD2. From germline, CDR1 is SGHNT and CDR2 YYREEE (reference sequence). The CDR3 sequence is 15 residues long. V shed 1 base and J 0 bases; nucleotides not matched to a gene: 1.

As DNA, the CDR3 is TGTGCCAGCAGCGGGGACCGGGACCCCGCCGGGTACGAGCAGTACTTC. It encodes CASSGDRDPAGYEQYF. The genes are TRBV5-4 and TRBJ2-7; D tentatively reads TRBD1 or TRBD2 (5 bases each). Germline V lookup: CDR1 SGHNT, CDR2 YYREEE (reference sequence). V was clipped by 4 bases and J by 4 bases, with 21 bases between them. CDR3 size: 16 residues.

The chain has TRBV29-1 and TRBJ2-7; no definite D call. V lost 1 base and J lost 3, with 10 bases in between. The CDR3 spans 13 residues. Germline assignment: CDR1 SQVTM and CDR2 ANQGSEA. The CDR3 DNA reads TGCAGCGTTGAAGCGTCACAAGGCTACGAGCAGTACTTC. It codes for CSVEASQGYEQYF.

The V and J genes are TRBV4-3 and TRBJ2-1; D remains unclear. This CDR3 comprises 15 residues. V shed 4 bases and J shed 1 base, with 11 bases lying between them. CDR1 LGHNA and CDR2 YSLEER come from the germline V gene. CDR3 nucleotide sequence: TGCGCCAGCAGCCCTTTGTTTGGGTCCTACAATGAGCAGTTCTTC. Protein: CASSPLFGSYNEQFF.

V is TRBV20-1 and J is TRBJ2-3, with D uncertain. The germline gives CDR1 DFQATT, CDR2 SNEGSKA (reference sequence). The CDR3 totals 15 residues. V was shortened by 0 bases and J by 0 bases, with 10 bases between the two germline ends. The CDR3 DNA reads TGCAGTGCTAGAGACCCCCAAAGTAGCACAGATACGCAGTATTTT. It translates to CSARDPQSSTDTQYF.

The V and J genes are TRBV7-9 and TRBJ1-1, with D uncertain. Looked up from germline, CDR1 is SEHNR and CDR2 is FQNEAQ (reference sequence). The CDR3 is 15 residues long. V lost 6 bases and J 1 base, leaving 15 bases between the germline ends. In DNA form, the CDR3 reads TGTGCCAGCAGTCTAGGGCTATCGGGGAACACTGAAGCTTTCTTT. It encodes CASSLGLSGNTEAFF.

The V call is TRBV20-1, the J call TRBJ2-7, with D possibly TRBD1 on 5 matching bases. CDR1 and CDR2 (germline): DFQATT, SNEGSKA (reference sequence). This CDR3 is built from 15 residues. Between the trimmed V and J ends, which lost 0 bases and 2 bases, there was a span of 14 bases. The CDR3 here is CSARDFRQNAYEQYF. Here the CDR3 DNA reads TGCAGTGCTAGAGATTTCCGACAGAATGCCTACGAGCAGTACTTC.

The chain couples TRBV4-2 to TRBJ2-7; 8 nucleotides align to TRBD2. The V segment lost 1 base and the J segment 1 base; nucleotides outside the gene matches: 6. The CDR3 sequence is 16 residues long. From germline, CDR1 is LGHNA and CDR2 YNFKEQ. The CDR3 DNA is TGTGCCAGCAGCCAAGGGGGTCGGGAGGGATCCTACGAGCAGTACTTC. Its protein is CASSQGGREGSYEQYF.

In this sample, this clonotype turned up many times. The CDR3 coding sequence is TGCGCCAGCAGCTCCGGGCCTAGCGGGAGCTCCTACAATGAGCAGTTCTTC. Its protein product is CASSSGPSGSSYNEQFF. The V call is TRBV5-1, the J call TRBJ2-1; 10 positions agree with TRBD2. V was pared by 3 bases and J by 0 bases, with 6 bases of the junction left unmatched. Germline CDR1 and CDR2: SGHRS and YFSETQ. The CDR3 covers 17 residues.